These 10 T cell receptor beta chains share one sample of origin, sequenced in a study of OX40 agonist ivuxolimab in advanced cancers. Clones were sequenced by immunoSEQ multiplex PCR, and TCRdb holds only the in-frame ones, with some missing. This table has around 70,000 clones, 85% appearing once. This specimen consisted of CD4+ or CD8+ T cells sorted from blood, obtained in a trial of the OX40 agonist ivuxolimab. Receptor source: an adult with an advanced solid tumor such as melanoma, head and neck, liver or kidney cancer.

The gene calls are TRBV7-3 and TRBJ2-3; D assignment may be TRBD1 or TRBD2 (6 bases each). Germline values: CDR1 SGHTA, CDR2 FQGTGA. There are 18 residues in the CDR3. Trimming took off 4 bases at V and 4 bases at J, with 24 bases between the two ends. The CDR3, as DNA: TGTGCCAGCAGCTCCAGGGGAGGAGTCAGGATAGAGCCAGATACGCAGTATTTT. It encodes CASSSRGGVRIEPDTQYF. The variable domain in full, with the rest retrieved from reference TRBV7-3 and TRBJ2-3, is GAGVSQTPSNKVTEKGKYVELRCDPISGHTALYWYRQSLGQGPEFLIYFQGTGAADDSGLPNDRFFAVRPEGSVSTLKIQRTERGDSAVYLCASSSRGGVRIEPDTQYFGPGTRLTVL.

This clone was seen a single time. This chain connects TRBV28 to TRBJ2-5; D gene unclear. This CDR3 region has 14 residues. CDR1 is MDHEN and CDR2 is SYDVKM in the germline V gene. Trimming removed 7 bases from V and 5 bases from J, with 17 bases in between. CDR3 in amino acids: CASTENSPRETQYF. Here the CDR3 DNA reads TGTGCCAGCACCGAAAACTCACCGAGGGAGACCCAGTACTTC.

The V gene is TRBV4-2, the J gene TRBJ2-1; 9 nucleotides agree with TRBD2. Per germline, CDR1 LGHNA and CDR2 YNFKEQ. The J segment lost 4 bases and the V segment lost 0 bases, leaving 4 bases of the junction unmatched. The CDR3 has 16 amino acids. CDR3 loop: CASSQDAGGSYNEQFF. For the CDR3, the DNA is TGTGCCAGCAGCCAAGACGCGGGGGGGAGTTACAATGAGCAGTTCTTC.

This clone appeared once. This chain joins TRBV30 and TRBJ1-2; 7 bases match TRBD1. The V gene's germline CDR1 is GTSNPN and CDR2 SVGIG (reference sequence). The CDR3 sequence is 14 residues long. Trimming at V came to 4 bases and at J to 8 bases, leaving 13 bases not matched to a gene. The CDR3 region has the DNA TGTGCCTGGAACACCCCGGGACAGCCAAGGGGCTACACCTTC. This gives the protein CAWNTPGQPRGYTF.

This clone has a handful of counts. The chain employs TRBV30 and TRBJ1-6; D is ambiguous. CDR3 length: 13 residues. Germline V CDR1 and CDR2: GTSNPN, SVGIG (reference sequence). V was clipped by 1 base and J by 8 bases, with 9 bases between them. The CDR3 spells CAWSALSDSPLHF. Here the CDR3 DNA reads TGTGCCTGGAGTGCTCTTTCCGATTCACCCCTCCACTTT.

The genes are TRBV9 and TRBJ1-1, with 9 positions matching TRBD1. The V segment lost 2 bases and the J segment 7 bases; nucleotides outside the gene matches: 9. This CDR3 is 15 amino acids long. The germline gives CDR1 SGDLS, CDR2 YYNGEE. CDR3 nucleotide sequence: TGTGCCAGCAGCGTCATACCCCCGGGACAGGGTGAAGCTTTCTTT. This sequence encodes CASSVIPPGQGEAFF.

This clone was detected only a few times. The J gene is TRBJ2-5, the V gene TRBV5-8; perhaps TRBD1 as D (5 bases). This CDR3 contains 15 residues. V lost 2 bases, J lost 2 bases, and 13 bases lay in between. The germline V gene encodes CDR1 SGHTS and CDR2 YDEGEE. The CDR3 protein is CASSFNGRAQETQYF. CDR3 DNA: TGTGCCAGCAGCTTCAATGGCAGGGCACAAGAGACCCAGTACTTC.

The chain carries TRBV5-5 and TRBJ1-5; D ambiguous. CDR1 is SGHKS and CDR2 is YYEKEE in the germline V gene (reference sequence). The CDR3 sequence is 15 residues long. V gave up 0 bases and J gave up 9 bases, with 16 bases separating them. For the CDR3, the DNA is TGTGCCAGCAGCTTGGAGGGCGGCAGCGGTTCGCCCCAGCATTTT. It is translated as CASSLEGGSGSPQHF.

The chain joins TRBV5-4 to TRBJ1-1; D is perhaps TRBD1 (5 bases). V was trimmed by 4 bases and J by 5 bases, leaving 15 bases between them. The CDR3 contains 14 residues. Germline V lookup: CDR1 SGHNT, CDR2 YYREEE (reference sequence). CDR3 in amino acids: CASSLSNGGTEAFF. The CDR3 nucleotides are TGTGCCAGCAGCCTTTCTAACGGGGGGACTGAAGCTTTCTTT. Full variable domain (remainder filled in from reference TRBV5-4 and TRBJ1-1): ETGVTQSPTHLIKTRGQQVTLRCSSQSGHNTVSWYQQALGQGPQFIFQYYREEENGRGNFPPRFSGLQFPNYSSELNVNALELDDSALYLCASSLSNGGTEAFFGQGTRLTVV.

The chain employs TRBV11-1 and TRBJ2-5; D not certain. V was pared by 1 base and J by 3 bases, with 9 bases between. The CDR3 is 14 amino acids. CDR1 and CDR2 from the germline V gene are SGHAT and FQDESV (reference sequence). Here the CDR3 reads CASSLDFVEETQYF. The DNA of the CDR3 is TGTGCCAGCAGCTTAGACTTTGTAGAAGAGACCCAGTACTTC.